The 8 T cell receptor beta chains below were found in one sample sequenced in a study of radiotherapy plus CTLA-4 blockade in lung cancer. Assay used: immunoSEQ multiplex PCR; TCRdb lists only in-frame clones, some missing. The table shows around 37,000 clones, with roughly two thirds occurring only once. Material: peripheral blood, obtained from a patient treated with radiotherapy plus ipilimumab. These receptors all stem from a human donor with non-small cell lung cancer who had stable disease on radiotherapy plus ipilimumab.

The chain joins TRBV5-1 to TRBJ2-3; D is unclear. The CDR3 contains 13 residues. Between the trimmed V and J ends, which lost 4 bases and 0 bases, there was a span of 6 bases. The germline V gene has CDR1 SGHRS and CDR2 YFSETQ. CDR3 nucleotides: TGCGCCAGCAGCCCCCTAAGCACAGATACGCAGTATTTT. Translating it yields CASSPLSTDTQYF.

CDR3 nucleotide sequence: TGCGCCAGCAGCCCGATCCTGGGGCGACAGGGTGGGCAAGCTTTCTTT. This sequence encodes CASSPILGRQGGQAFF. The rearrangement uses TRBV4-1 and TRBJ1-1, with 7 bases identical to TRBD1. The V and J ends lost 4 bases and 9 bases, in that order; junction bases with no gene match: 17. The CDR3 has 16 residues. The germline gives CDR1 MGHRA, CDR2 YSYEKL.

The chain links TRBV5-6 to TRBJ2-4; possibly TRBD2 for D (7 bases). Germline V gene sequence: CDR1 SGHDT, CDR2 YYEEEE. The V end lost 0 bases, the J end lost 1 base, and 11 bases lay between the germline ends. There are 16 residues in the CDR3. The DNA of the CDR3 is TGTGCCAGCAGCTTGGCCGCGGGGGCGGCCAAAAACATTCAGTACTTC. Translation: CASSLAAGAAKNIQYF.

This clone occurred a few times. J is TRBJ2-3 and V is TRBV5-1; D may be TRBD1 (6 bases). This CDR3 contains 16 residues. Trimming left V 4 bases short and J 1 base short, with 16 bases between. CDR1 and CDR2 (germline): SGHRS, YFSETQ. The DNA of the CDR3 is TGCGCCAGCAGCACGACAACAGGGCGGGGCACAGATACGCAGTATTTT. Protein sequence: CASSTTTGRGTDTQYF.

The chain combines TRBV11-3 with TRBJ2-7; D possibly corresponds to TRBD2 (6 bases). The CDR3 length is 16 residues. Germline values: CDR1 SGHNT, CDR2 YENEEA. V was shortened by 6 bases and J by 0 bases, with 18 bases between the two germline ends. This CDR3 reads CASRPTEGPYSYEQYF. Here the CDR3 DNA reads TGTGCCAGCAGGCCCACGGAGGGGCCTTACTCCTACGAGCAGTACTTC.

Only a few counts were recorded for this clone. The J gene is TRBJ1-2, the V gene TRBV5-1; TRBD1 matches at 9 bases. The CDR3 is made up of 15 amino acids. J was trimmed by 7 bases and V by 4 bases; bases with no gene match: 11. CDR1 and CDR2 (germline): SGHRS, YFSETQ. CDR3 sequence: CASSLTGGAESGYTF. CDR3 in DNA: TGCGCCAGCAGCCTCACAGGGGGCGCCGAATCTGGCTACACCTTC. The full variable domain, completed using reference TRBV5-1 and TRBJ1-2, is KAGVTQTPRYLIKTRGQQVTLSCSPISGHRSVSWYQQTPGQGLQFLFEYFSETQRNKGNFPGRFSGRQFSNSRSEMNVSTLELGDSALYLCASSLTGGAESGYTFGSGTRLTVV.

As to this clone: Other DNA variants within this sample encode the same CDR3. The chain couples TRBV4-2 to TRBJ2-2, with 16 bases identical to TRBD2. J gave up 4 bases and V 2 bases, and 13 bases lay outside the gene matches. CDR3 length equals 21 residues. Germline V gives CDR1 LGHNA, CDR2 YNFKEQ. CDR3 in amino acids: CASSQRAAGLAGGRGTGELFF. In DNA, the CDR3 is TGTGCCAGCAGCCAACGAGCTGCGGGACTAGCGGGGGGGCGTGGCACCGGGGAGCTGTTTTTT.

The chain carries TRBV5-1 and TRBJ2-4; D may be TRBD1 (5 bases). The V end was cut by 2 bases, the J end by 3 bases, with 6 bases between. The germline V gene encodes CDR1 SGHRS and CDR2 YFSETQ. The CDR3 runs 13 residues. The CDR3 protein is CASSFDSKNIQYF. CDR3 sequence (DNA): TGCGCCAGCAGCTTTGACAGCAAAAACATTCAGTACTTC.